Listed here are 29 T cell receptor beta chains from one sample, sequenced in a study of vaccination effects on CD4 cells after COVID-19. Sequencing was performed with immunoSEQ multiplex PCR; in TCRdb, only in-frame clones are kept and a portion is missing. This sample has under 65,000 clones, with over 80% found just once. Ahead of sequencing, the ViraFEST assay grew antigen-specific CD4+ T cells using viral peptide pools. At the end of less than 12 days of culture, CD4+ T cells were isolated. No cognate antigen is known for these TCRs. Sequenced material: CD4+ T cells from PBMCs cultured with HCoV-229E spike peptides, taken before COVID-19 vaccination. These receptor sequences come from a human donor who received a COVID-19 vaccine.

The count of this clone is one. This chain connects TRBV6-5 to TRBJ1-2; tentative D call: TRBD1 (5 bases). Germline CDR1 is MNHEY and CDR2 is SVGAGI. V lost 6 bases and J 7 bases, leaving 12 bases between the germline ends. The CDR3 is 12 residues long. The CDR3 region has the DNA TGTGCCAGCAGCTCAGGGTTAATTGGCTACACCTTC. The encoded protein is CASSSGLIGYTF.

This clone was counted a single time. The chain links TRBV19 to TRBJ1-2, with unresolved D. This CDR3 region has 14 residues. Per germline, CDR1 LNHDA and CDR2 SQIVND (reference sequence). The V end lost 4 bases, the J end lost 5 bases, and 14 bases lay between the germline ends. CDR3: CASSTETSYYGYTF. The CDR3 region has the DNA TGTGCCAGTAGTACCGAGACAAGTTATTATGGCTACACCTTC.

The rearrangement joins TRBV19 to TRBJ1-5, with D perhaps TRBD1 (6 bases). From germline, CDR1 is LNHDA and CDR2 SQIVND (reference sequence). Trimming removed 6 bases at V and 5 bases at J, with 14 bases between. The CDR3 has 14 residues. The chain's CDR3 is CASRPRQEHQPQHF. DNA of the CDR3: TGTGCCAGTAGGCCTAGACAGGAGCATCAGCCCCAGCATTTT. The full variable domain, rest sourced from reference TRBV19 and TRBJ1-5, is DGGITQSPKYLFRKEGQNVTLSCEQNLNHDAMYWYRQDPGQGLRLIYYSQIVNDFQKGDIAEGYSVSREKKESFPLTVTSAQKNPTAFYLCASRPRQEHQPQHFGDGTRLSIL.

The CDR3 bases are TGCGCCAGCAGAATACCGGGACTAGCGGGAACAGATACGCAGTATTTT. Protein product: CASRIPGLAGTDTQYF. The chain links TRBV10-2 to TRBJ2-3, with TRBD2 matching 13 bases. The CDR3 is 16 residues long. Germline V CDR1 and CDR2: WSHSY, SAAADI. The V segment lost 6 bases and the J segment 3 bases; nucleotides outside the gene matches: 6.

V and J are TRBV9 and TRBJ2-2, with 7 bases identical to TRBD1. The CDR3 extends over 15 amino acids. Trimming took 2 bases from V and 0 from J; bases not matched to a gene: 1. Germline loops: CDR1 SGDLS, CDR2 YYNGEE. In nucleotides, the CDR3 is TGTGCCAGCAGCGTTGGGACAGCGAACACCGGGGAGCTGTTTTTT. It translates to CASSVGTANTGELFF.

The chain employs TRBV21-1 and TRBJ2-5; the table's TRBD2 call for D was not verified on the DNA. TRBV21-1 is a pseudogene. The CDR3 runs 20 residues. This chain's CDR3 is CASSKGGMGTNKLGRETQYF. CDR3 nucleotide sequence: TGTGCCAGCAGCAAAGGAGGGATGGGGACTAACAAACTAGGGCGAGAGACCCAGTACTTC.

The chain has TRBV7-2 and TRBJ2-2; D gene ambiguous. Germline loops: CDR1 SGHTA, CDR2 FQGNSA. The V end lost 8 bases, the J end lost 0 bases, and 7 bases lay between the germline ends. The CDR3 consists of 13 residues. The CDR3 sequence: CASRNSNTGELFF. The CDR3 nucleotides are TGTGCCAGCCGAAACTCGAACACCGGGGAGCTGTTTTTT.

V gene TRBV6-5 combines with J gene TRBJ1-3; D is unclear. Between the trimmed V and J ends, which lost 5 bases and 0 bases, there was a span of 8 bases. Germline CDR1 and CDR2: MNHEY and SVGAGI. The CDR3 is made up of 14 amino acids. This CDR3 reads CASSRSGSGNTIYF. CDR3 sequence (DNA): TGTGCCAGCAGTAGGAGTGGCTCTGGAAACACCATATATTTT.

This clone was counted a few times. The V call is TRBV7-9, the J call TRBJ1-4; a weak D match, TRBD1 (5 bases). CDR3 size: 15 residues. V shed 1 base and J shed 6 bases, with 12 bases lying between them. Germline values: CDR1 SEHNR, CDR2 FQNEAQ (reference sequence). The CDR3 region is CASSLGGTNYEKLFF. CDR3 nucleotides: TGTGCCAGCAGCTTAGGGGGGACGAACTATGAAAAACTGTTTTTT.

CDR3 in DNA: TGTGCCAGCAGGCTAGCGCCTGCATCAGATACGCAGTATTTT. Protein product: CASRLAPASDTQYF. This chain connects TRBV6-5 to TRBJ2-3, with a possible D match to TRBD2 (6 bases). This CDR3 spans 14 amino acids. Trimming cost V 6 bases and J 4 bases, with 14 bases left between them. Germline CDR1 and CDR2: MNHEY and SVGAGI.

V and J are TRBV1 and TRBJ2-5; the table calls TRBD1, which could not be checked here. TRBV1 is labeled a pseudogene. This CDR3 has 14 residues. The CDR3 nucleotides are TGCACCAGCAGCCAAGCAACAGGGCAAGAGACCCAGTACTTC. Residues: CTSSQATGQETQYF.

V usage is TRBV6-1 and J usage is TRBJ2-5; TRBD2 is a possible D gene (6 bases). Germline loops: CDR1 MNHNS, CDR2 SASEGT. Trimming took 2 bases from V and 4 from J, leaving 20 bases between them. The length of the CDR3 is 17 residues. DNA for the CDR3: TGTGCCAGCAGTGAATTGCGGAGGGCTTGGTCGTTAGAGACCCAGTACTTC. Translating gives CASSELRRAWSLETQYF.

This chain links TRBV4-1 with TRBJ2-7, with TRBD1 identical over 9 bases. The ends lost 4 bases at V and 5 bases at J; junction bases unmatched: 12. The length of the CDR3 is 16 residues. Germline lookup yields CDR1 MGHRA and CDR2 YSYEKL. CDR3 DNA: TGCGCCAGCAGCCGGTCCCCCGGGACAGGGATCCACGAGCAGTACGTC. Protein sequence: CASSRSPGTGIHEQYV.

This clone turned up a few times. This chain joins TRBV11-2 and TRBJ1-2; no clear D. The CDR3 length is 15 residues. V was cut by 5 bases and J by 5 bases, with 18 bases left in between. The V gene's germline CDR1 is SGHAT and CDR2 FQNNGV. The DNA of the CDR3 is TGTGCCAGCAGCCCTCGGGCCGAATCGAGTTATGGCTACACCTTC. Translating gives CASSPRAESSYGYTF.

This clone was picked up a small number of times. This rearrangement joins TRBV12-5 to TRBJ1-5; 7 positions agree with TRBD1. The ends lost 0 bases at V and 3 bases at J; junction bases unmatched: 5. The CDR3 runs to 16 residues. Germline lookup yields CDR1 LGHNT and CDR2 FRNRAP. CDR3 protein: CASGLVAGGFNQPQHF. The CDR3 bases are TGTGCTAGTGGTTTGGTTGCAGGGGGATTCAATCAGCCCCAGCATTTT.

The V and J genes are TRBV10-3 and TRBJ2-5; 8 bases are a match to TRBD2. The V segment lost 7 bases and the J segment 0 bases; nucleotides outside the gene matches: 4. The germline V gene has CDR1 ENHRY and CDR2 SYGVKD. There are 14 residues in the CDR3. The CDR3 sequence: CAINSGTNQETQYF. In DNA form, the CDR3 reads TGTGCCATCAATAGCGGGACAAACCAAGAGACCCAGTACTTC.

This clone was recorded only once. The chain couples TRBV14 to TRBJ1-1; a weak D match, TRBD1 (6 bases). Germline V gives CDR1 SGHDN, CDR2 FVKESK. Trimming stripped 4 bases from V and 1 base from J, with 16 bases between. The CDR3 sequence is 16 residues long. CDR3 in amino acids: CASSPQDRDANTEAFF. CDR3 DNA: TGTGCCAGCAGCCCCCAGGACAGAGATGCGAACACTGAAGCTTTCTTT. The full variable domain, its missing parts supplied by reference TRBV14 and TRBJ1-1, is EAGVTQFPSHSVIEKGQTVTLRCDPISGHDNLYWYRRVMGKEIKFLLHFVKESKQDESGMPNNRFLAERTGGTYSTLKVQPAELEDSGVYFCASSPQDRDANTEAFFGQGTRLTVV.

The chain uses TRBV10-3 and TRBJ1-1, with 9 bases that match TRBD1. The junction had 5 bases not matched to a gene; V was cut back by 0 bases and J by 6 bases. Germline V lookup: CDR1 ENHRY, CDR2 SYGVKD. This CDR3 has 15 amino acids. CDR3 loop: CAISESRGTGPEAFF. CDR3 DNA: TGTGCCATCAGTGAGTCCAGGGGGACAGGGCCTGAAGCTTTCTTT.

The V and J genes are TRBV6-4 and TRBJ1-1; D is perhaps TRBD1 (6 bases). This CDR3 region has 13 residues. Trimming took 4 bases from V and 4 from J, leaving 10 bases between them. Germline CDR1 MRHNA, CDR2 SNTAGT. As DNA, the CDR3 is TGTGCCAGCAGTGTAGGCAGGGGCACTGAAGCTTTCTTT. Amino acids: CASSVGRGTEAFF.

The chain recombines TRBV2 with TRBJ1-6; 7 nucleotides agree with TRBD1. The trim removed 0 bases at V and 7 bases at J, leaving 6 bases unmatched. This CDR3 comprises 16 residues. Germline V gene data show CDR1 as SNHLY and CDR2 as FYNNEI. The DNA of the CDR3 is TGTGCCAGCAGTGAAGCTGGGGGACAGCTCAATTCACCCCTCCACTTT. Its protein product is CASSEAGGQLNSPLHF. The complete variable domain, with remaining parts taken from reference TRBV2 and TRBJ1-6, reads EPEVTQTPSHQVTQMGQEVILRCVPISNHLYFYWYRQILGQKVEFLVSFYNNEISEKSEIFDDQFSVERPDGSNFTLKIRSTKLEDSAMYFCASSEAGGQLNSPLHFGNGTRLTVT.

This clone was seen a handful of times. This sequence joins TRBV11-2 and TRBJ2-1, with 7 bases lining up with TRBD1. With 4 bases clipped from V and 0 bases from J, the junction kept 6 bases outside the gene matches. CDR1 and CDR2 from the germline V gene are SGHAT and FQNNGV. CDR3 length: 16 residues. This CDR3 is CASSSLQGHSYNEQFF. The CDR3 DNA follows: TGTGCCAGCAGCTCGCTACAGGGGCACTCCTACAATGAGCAGTTCTTC.

The DNA for the CDR3 is TGTGCCACCAGTGACGCCGGAGGGGCCGACTATGGCTACACCTTC. This translates into CATSDAGGADYGYTF. The V gene is TRBV24-1, the J gene TRBJ1-2; D is possibly TRBD1 (5 bases). Trimming took 4 bases from V and 3 from J, leaving 14 bases between them. Germline CDR1 is KGHDR and CDR2 is SFDVKD. This CDR3 is 15 amino acids long.

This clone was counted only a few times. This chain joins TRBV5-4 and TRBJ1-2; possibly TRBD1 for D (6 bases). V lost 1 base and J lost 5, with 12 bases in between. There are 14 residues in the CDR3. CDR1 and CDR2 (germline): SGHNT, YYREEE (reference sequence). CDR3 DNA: TGTGCCAGCAGCTTGTCTCAGGGGCCGTATGGCTACACCTTC. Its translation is CASSLSQGPYGYTF.

CDR3 sequence reads: CASSVGDRGLTSPLHF. In DNA, the CDR3 is TGTGCCAGCAGCGTAGGGGACAGGGGGCTTACTTCACCCCTCCACTTT. The chain uses TRBV9 and TRBJ1-6, with 12 positions matching TRBD1. V shed 0 bases and J 9 bases; nucleotides not matched to a gene: 4. The CDR3 spans 16 residues. CDR1 and CDR2 from the germline V gene are SGDLS and YYNGEE.

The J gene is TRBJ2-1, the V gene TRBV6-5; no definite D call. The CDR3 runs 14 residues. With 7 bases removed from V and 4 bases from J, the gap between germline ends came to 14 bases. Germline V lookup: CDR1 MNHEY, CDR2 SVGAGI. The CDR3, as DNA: TGTGCCAGCAAAGCACAGCCTAATTACAATGAGCAGTTCTTC. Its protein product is CASKAQPNYNEQFF.

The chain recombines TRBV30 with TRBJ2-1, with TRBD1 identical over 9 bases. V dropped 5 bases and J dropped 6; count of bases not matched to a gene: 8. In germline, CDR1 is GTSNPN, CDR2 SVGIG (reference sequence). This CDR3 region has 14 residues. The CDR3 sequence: CAWYRGPTSNEQFF. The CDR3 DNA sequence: TGTGCCTGGTACAGGGGGCCGACCAGCAATGAGCAGTTCTTC. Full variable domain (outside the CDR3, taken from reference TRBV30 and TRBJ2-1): SQTIHQWPATLVQPVGSPLSLECTVEGTSNPNLYWYRQAAGRGLQLLFYSVGIGQISSEVPQNLSASRPQDRQFILSSKKLLLSDSGFYLCAWYRGPTSNEQFFGPGTRLTVL.

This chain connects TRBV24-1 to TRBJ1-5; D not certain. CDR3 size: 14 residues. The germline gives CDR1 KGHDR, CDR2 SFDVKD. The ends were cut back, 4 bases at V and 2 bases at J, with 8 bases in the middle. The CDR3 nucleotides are TGTGCCACCAGTGACCCTAAAGGCAATCAGCCCCAGCATTTT. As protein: CATSDPKGNQPQHF.

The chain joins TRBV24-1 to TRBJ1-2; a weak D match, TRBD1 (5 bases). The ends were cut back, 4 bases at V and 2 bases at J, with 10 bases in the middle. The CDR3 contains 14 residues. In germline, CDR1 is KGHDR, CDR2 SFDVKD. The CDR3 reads CATSDAGGNYGYTF. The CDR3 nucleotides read TGTGCCACCAGTGACGCCGGGGGGAACTATGGCTACACCTTC.

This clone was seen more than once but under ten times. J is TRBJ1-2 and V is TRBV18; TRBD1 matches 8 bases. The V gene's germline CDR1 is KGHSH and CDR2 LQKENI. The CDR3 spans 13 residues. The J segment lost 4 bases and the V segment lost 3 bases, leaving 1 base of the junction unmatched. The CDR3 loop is CASSPGQGYGYTF. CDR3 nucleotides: TGTGCCAGCTCACCTGGACAGGGCTATGGCTACACCTTC.